Below, 27 T cell receptor beta chains from the same sample are listed, as sequenced in a study of identifying expanded T cells in peripheral blood. Sequencing was performed with immunoSEQ multiplex PCR; in TCRdb, only in-frame clones are kept and a portion is missing. The data contain over 70,000 clones, 85% to 90% of them seen just once; the ten biggest clones take up 15% to 20%. What was sequenced was blood. The receptors stem from a person aged 18-69 years in good health.

The chain recombines TRBV7-9 with TRBJ2-7; 7 positions match TRBD1. V trimming: 4 bases; J trimming: 6 bases; junction bases outside the gene matches: 3. Germline CDR1 reads SEHNR; CDR2 reads FQNEAQ (reference sequence). The CDR3 has 12 amino acids. CDR3 nucleotide sequence: TGTGCCAGCAGCTCAGACAGGGTCGAGCAGTACTTC. It is translated as CASSSDRVEQYF.

This chain connects TRBV29-1 to TRBJ1-6; D is unclear. This CDR3 is built from 13 residues. Germline V gene lookup returns CDR1 SQVTM and CDR2 ANQGSEA. V was pared by 5 bases and J by 3 bases, with 8 bases between. CDR3 coding DNA: TGCAGCGTTTCAGAGTACTATAATTCACCCCTCCACTTT. Translating gives CSVSEYYNSPLHF.

The gene calls are TRBV7-2 and TRBJ2-4, with 7 bases matching TRBD1. J lost 7 bases, V lost 4 bases, and 4 bases had no gene match. The CDR3 is 13 amino acids. CDR1 is SGHTA and CDR2 is FQGNSA in the germline V gene. CDR3 sequence reads: CASSWTGRNIQYF. CDR3 sequence (DNA): TGTGCCAGCAGCTGGACAGGTCGTAACATTCAGTACTTC.

The V and J genes are TRBV30 and TRBJ1-1; D call uncertain. The CDR3 contains 11 residues. V shed 4 bases and J shed 7 bases, with 10 bases lying between them. CDR1 is GTSNPN and CDR2 is SVGIG in the germline V gene (reference sequence). CDR3: CAWTPGIEAFF. CDR3 nucleotides: TGTGCCTGGACCCCGGGTATTGAAGCTTTCTTT.

V is TRBV30 and J is TRBJ2-7; no definite D call. The V gene lost 1 base and the J gene lost 7 bases, with 8 bases spanning the gap. The germline CDR1 and CDR2 sequences are GTSNPN and SVGIG (reference sequence). The length of the CDR3 is 11 residues. The CDR3 DNA is TGTGCCTGGAGTGCGGGCCCTGAGCAGTACTTC. This encodes CAWSAGPEQYF.

This sequence joins TRBV9 and TRBJ2-6, with D possibly TRBD1 on 6 matching bases. Per germline, CDR1 SGDLS and CDR2 YYNGEE. V gave up 3 bases and J gave up 0 bases, with 16 bases separating them. The CDR3 contains 18 residues. CDR3 region: CASSGNRAPTSGANVLTF. CDR3 nucleotides: TGTGCCAGCAGCGGAAACAGGGCTCCCACCTCTGGGGCCAACGTCCTGACTTTC.

The chain combines TRBV19 with TRBJ1-5; 8 bases fit TRBD1. Germline V gene lookup returns CDR1 LNHDA and CDR2 SQIVND (reference sequence). This CDR3 is built from 15 residues. The V segment lost 7 bases and the J segment 6 bases; nucleotides outside the gene matches: 11. CDR3 nucleotide sequence: TGTGCCAGTACCTCACCCCAGGGGGCCTTTCAGCCCCAGCATTTT. Translation gives CASTSPQGAFQPQHF.

This chain links TRBV6-1 with TRBJ2-2, with D possibly matching TRBD1 (5 bases). The CDR3 contains 14 residues. In germline, CDR1 is MNHNS, CDR2 SASEGT. The V end lost 7 bases, the J end lost 5 bases, and 14 bases lay between the germline ends. CDR3 amino acids: CASKELAGTGELFF. Here the CDR3 DNA reads TGTGCCAGCAAGGAATTAGCAGGGACCGGGGAGCTGTTTTTT.

Worth noting for this clone: Additional DNA sequences in this sample encode the identical CDR3. The chain links TRBV6-5 to TRBJ2-7; D gene uncertain. The CDR3 runs 13 residues. V lost 0 bases and J 4 bases, leaving 7 bases between the germline ends. Germline V gives CDR1 MNHEY, CDR2 SVGAGI. The CDR3, as DNA: TGTGCCAGCAGTTACTCGAAGGGTTACGAGCAGTACTTC. Translation gives CASSYSKGYEQYF.

The V call is TRBV7-8, the J call TRBJ2-1; possibly TRBD1 or TRBD2 for D (6 bases each). The CDR3 spans 16 residues. Trimming pared 5 bases from V and 9 bases from J, leaving 23 bases between. From germline, CDR1 is SGHVS and CDR2 FQNEAQ. This chain's CDR3 is CASSTGEVGAGAEQFF. In DNA form, the CDR3 reads TGTGCCAGCAGCACGGGGGAAGTGGGGGCCGGGGCTGAGCAGTTCTTC.

The V and J genes are TRBV7-2 and TRBJ1-1; possible D gene TRBD1, 5 bases. The CDR3 extends over 14 amino acids. Trimming stripped 5 bases from V and 1 base from J, with 11 bases between. Per the germline V gene, CDR1 is SGHTA and CDR2 is FQGNSA. The CDR3, as DNA: TGTGCCAGCAGCCTGGGGGGGAGGAACACTGAAGCTTTCTTT. This codes for CASSLGGRNTEAFF.

The chain recombines TRBV11-2 with TRBJ1-3, with D maybe TRBD1 (6 bases). From germline, CDR1 is SGHAT and CDR2 FQNNGV. V was pared by 1 base and J by 8 bases, with 15 bases between. The CDR3 totals 15 residues. As DNA, the CDR3 is TGTGCCAGCAGCTTAGCCCAGGGGTTGCTAGACACCATATATTTT. Amino acids: CASSLAQGLLDTIYF.

This chain joins TRBV5-1 and TRBJ2-5; D gene ambiguous. V lost 4 bases to trimming and J lost 3 bases, with 10 bases between them. CDR3 length equals 13 residues. CDR1 and CDR2 (germline): SGHRS, YFSETQ. CDR3 nucleotide sequence: TGCGCCAGCAGCGACTGGCAAAAAGAGACCCAGTACTTC. This translates into CASSDWQKETQYF.

The V gene is TRBV6-5, the J gene TRBJ2-7, with D perhaps TRBD1 (5 bases). This CDR3 region has 11 residues. Germline V lookup: CDR1 MNHEY, CDR2 SVGAGI. V was trimmed by 6 bases and J by 5 bases, leaving 8 bases between them. The CDR3 loop is CASRIGDEQYF. The CDR3 DNA sequence: TGTGCCAGCAGGATAGGGGACGAGCAGTACTTC.

V gene TRBV11-2 combines with J gene TRBJ2-5; D is unclear. This CDR3 contains 16 residues. Germline-derived CDR1 and CDR2 are SGHAT and FQNNGV. Deletions cut 5 bases from V and 0 bases from J, with 16 bases between. The CDR3 nucleotides are TGTGCCAGCAGCACCCAGAACCGCAGGTACCAAGAGACCCAGTACTTC. It specifies CASSTQNRRYQETQYF.

This chain uses TRBV12-5 with TRBJ2-2; no clear D. Trimming took off 6 bases at V and 3 bases at J, with 26 bases between the two ends. CDR3 length equals 19 residues. The germline gives CDR1 LGHNT, CDR2 FRNRAP. The CDR3 bases are TGTGCTAGTGGAGTCGTTCGTGACGGGTGGACGCCGGACACCGGGGAGCTGTTTTTT. Its protein is CASGVVRDGWTPDTGELFF. The complete variable domain, with remaining parts taken from reference TRBV12-5 and TRBJ2-2, reads DARVTQTPRHKVTEMGQEVTMRCQPILGHNTVFWYRQTMMQGLELLAYFRNRAPLDDSGMPKDRFSAEMPDATLATLKIQPSEPRDSAVYFCASGVVRDGWTPDTGELFFGEGSRLTVL.

The chain combines TRBV5-4 with TRBJ1-2, with 7 positions matching TRBD1. With V trimmed by 3 bases and J by 4 bases, 6 bases remained unmatched. This CDR3 comprises 14 residues. Per the germline V gene, CDR1 is SGHNT and CDR2 is YYREEE (reference sequence). CDR3 region: CASSSTGNLYGYTF. In nucleotides, the CDR3 is TGTGCCAGCAGCTCGACAGGGAATCTCTATGGCTACACCTTC.

The chain is built from TRBV18 and TRBJ1-1, with unresolved D. Germline V gene sequence: CDR1 KGHSH, CDR2 LQKENI. Trimming pared 1 base from V and 0 bases from J, leaving 9 bases between. This CDR3 region has 15 residues. The DNA for the CDR3 is TGTGCCAGCTCACCACTTACACAGATGAACACTGAAGCTTTCTTT. Residues: CASSPLTQMNTEAFF.

This chain connects TRBV5-1 to TRBJ1-1, with 9 nucleotides matching TRBD1. Germline assignment: CDR1 SGHRS and CDR2 YFSETQ. V was clipped by 2 bases and J by 1 base; unmatched bases: 6. This CDR3 region has 16 residues. The CDR3 reads CASSFFPGQGNTEAFF. DNA for the CDR3: TGCGCCAGCAGCTTCTTCCCGGGACAGGGGAACACTGAAGCTTTCTTT.

V usage is TRBV20-1 and J usage is TRBJ2-7; D is unclear. This CDR3 region has 11 residues. Between the trimmed V and J ends, which lost 4 bases and 4 bases, there was a span of 8 bases. Germline-derived CDR1 and CDR2 are DFQATT and SNEGSKA (reference sequence). CDR3 sequence reads: CSAMGGYEQYF. As DNA, the CDR3 is TGCAGTGCTATGGGTGGGTACGAGCAGTACTTC.

This CDR3 is CASSREPGPQHF. The CDR3 region has the DNA TGTGCCAGCAGCCGCGAGCCTGGGCCCCAGCATTTT. The chain couples TRBV7-9 to TRBJ1-5; D gene uncertain. Germline CDR1 and CDR2: SEHNR and FQNEAQ (reference sequence). The CDR3 loop spans 12 amino acids. The germline V and J ends were trimmed by 5 bases and 9 bases, with 11 bases remaining between them.

The chain couples TRBV6-5 to TRBJ1-3; possibly TRBD1 for D (6 bases). From germline, CDR1 is MNHEY and CDR2 SVGAGI. This CDR3 spans 15 amino acids. V was shortened by 2 bases and J by 2 bases, with 10 bases between the two germline ends. The chain's CDR3 is CASSYQGPPGNTIYF. CDR3 sequence (DNA): TGTGCCAGCAGTTACCAGGGGCCCCCTGGAAACACCATATATTTT.

The chain links TRBV6-5 to TRBJ2-7; TRBD1 might be the D (8 bases). Trimming took 1 base from V and 4 from J, leaving 11 bases between them. The CDR3 runs 14 residues. Germline CDR1 MNHEY, CDR2 SVGAGI. The CDR3 loop is CASSYYRGGYEQYF. CDR3 bases: TGTGCCAGCAGTTACTACAGGGGGGGGTACGAGCAGTACTTC.

The V and J genes are TRBV18 and TRBJ2-5; 13 nucleotides line up with TRBD2. Germline-derived CDR1 and CDR2 are KGHSH and LQKENI. The trim removed 5 bases at V and 7 bases at J, leaving 10 bases unmatched. The CDR3 is 16 amino acids. CDR3 in amino acids: CASSSPGLAGPLTQYF. The CDR3 bases are TGTGCCAGCTCATCTCCGGGACTAGCGGGGCCCCTGACCCAGTACTTC.

CDR3 DNA sequence: TGTGCCAGCTCACCACCCGGGGCCACCCCGAAATTATACGAGCAGTACTTC. Amino acids: CASSPPGATPKLYEQYF. The chain links TRBV18 to TRBJ2-7, with D perhaps assigned TRBD1 or TRBD2 (5 bases each). CDR3 length equals 17 residues. Germline V gene sequence: CDR1 KGHSH, CDR2 LQKENI. V was shortened by 0 bases and J by 4 bases, with 19 bases between the two germline ends.

This clone was seen a single time. This chain connects TRBV25-1 to TRBJ2-7; D is unresolved. The CDR3 sequence is 10 residues long. The germline V gene has CDR1 MGHDK and CDR2 SYGVNS. The germline V and J ends were trimmed by 3 bases and 5 bases, with 2 bases remaining between them. In DNA form, the CDR3 reads TGTGCCAGCAGTGAGAACGAGCAGTACTTC. Encoded protein: CASSENEQYF.

A remark on this clone: One junction end disagrees with the germline gene, perhaps due to a read error. Within the sample, other DNA sequences also encode this same CDR3. The chain recombines TRBV5-1 with TRBJ2-2; 10 bases map to TRBD1. This CDR3 region has 16 residues. Germline values: CDR1 SGHRS, CDR2 YFSETQ. Written as DNA, the CDR3 is TGCGCCAGCAGCTTGAGGACAGGGGGTTATACCGGAGAGCTGTTTTTT. Its translation is CASSLRTGGYTGELFF.